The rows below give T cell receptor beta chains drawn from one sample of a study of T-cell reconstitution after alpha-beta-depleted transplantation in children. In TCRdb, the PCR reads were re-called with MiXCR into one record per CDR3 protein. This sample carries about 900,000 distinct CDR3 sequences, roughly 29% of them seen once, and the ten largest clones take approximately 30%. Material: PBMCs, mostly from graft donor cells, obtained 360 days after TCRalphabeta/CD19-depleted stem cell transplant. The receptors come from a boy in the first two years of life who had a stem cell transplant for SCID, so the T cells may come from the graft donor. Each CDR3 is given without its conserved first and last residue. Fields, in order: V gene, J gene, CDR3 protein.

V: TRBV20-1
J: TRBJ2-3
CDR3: SARGPGGDTQY

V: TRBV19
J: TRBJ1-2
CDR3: ATLHRGGSGYT

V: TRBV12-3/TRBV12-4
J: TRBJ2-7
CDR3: ASSFSAGTIEQY

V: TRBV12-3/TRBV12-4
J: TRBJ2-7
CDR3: ASRSGQGVLYEQY

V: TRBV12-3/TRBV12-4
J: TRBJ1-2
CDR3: ASTPDEITNYGYT

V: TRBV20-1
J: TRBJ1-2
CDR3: SARTGGNGYT

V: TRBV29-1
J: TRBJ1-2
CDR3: SVPGDFFNSYGYT

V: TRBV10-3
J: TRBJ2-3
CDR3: AISVERGATDTQY

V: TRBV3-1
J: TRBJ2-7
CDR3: ASSQVRGISYEQY

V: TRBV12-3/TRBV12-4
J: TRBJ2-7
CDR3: ASSLGQGASNEQY

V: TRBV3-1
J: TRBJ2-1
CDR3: ASSQDAAWGGSSYNEQF

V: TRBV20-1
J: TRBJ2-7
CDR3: SARAGRISYEQY

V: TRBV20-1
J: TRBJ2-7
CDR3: SASSATRVNLEQY

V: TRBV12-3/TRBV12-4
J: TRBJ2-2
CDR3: ASRSVGGNTGELF

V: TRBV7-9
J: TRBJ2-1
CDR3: ASSLSGQAGDEQF

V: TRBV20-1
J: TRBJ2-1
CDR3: SARDQGTCYNEQF

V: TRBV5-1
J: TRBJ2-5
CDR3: ASSASDREETQY

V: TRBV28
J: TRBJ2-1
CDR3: ASSLFGGAGGNEQF

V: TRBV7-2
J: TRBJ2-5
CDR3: ASSLAFAGGQETQY

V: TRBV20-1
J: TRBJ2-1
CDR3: SASRPSYNEQF

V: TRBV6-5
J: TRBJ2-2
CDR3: ASSYPETVEGRTGELF

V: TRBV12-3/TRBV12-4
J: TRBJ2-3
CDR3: ASSLVTGLGTDTQY

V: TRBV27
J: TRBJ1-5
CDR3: ASSLGGQGHQPQH

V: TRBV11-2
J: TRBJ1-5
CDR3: ASSLVKDQPQH

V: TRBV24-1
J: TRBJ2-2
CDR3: ATKGPRSEEIPGELF

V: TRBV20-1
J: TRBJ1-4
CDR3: SARWTGGNEKLF

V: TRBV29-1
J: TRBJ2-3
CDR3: SVGVDSPSTDTQY

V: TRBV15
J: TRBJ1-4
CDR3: ATSRDQPTNEKLF

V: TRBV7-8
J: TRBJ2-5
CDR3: ASSFLKEGTQY